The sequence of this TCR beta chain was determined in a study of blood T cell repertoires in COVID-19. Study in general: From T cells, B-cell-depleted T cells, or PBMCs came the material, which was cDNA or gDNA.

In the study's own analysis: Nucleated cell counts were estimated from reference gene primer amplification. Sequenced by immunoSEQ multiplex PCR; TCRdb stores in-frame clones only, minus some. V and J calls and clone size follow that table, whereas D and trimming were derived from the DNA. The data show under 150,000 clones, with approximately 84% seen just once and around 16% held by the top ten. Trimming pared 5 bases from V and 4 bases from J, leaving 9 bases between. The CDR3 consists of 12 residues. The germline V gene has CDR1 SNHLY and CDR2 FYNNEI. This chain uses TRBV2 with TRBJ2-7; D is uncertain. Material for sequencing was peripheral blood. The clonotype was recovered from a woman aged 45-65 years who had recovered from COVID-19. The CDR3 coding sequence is TGTGCCAGCAGTAAGCTTCGGTACGAGCAGTACTTC. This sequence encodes CASSKLRYEQYF.